The clone carrying this T cell receptor (beta chain) appeared a single time. The antigen is not known. The record originates from a study of cytomegalovirus exposure and HLA in healthy donors. Study-wide results and caveats: A later analysis linked a missense variant in DCLRE1C to the trimming of TCR beta V and J genes. Three chains tied to CMV proved CMV antigen-specific in vitro.

Primers: 60 Vbeta forward and 13 Jbeta reverse. Assay: immunoSEQ multiplex PCR; the TCRdb copy retains only in-frame clones and omits some. The sample lists more than 150,000 clones, under 85% occurring once. CDR3 size: 10 residues. Trimming left V 7 bases short and J 3 bases short, with 6 bases between. In germline, CDR1 is DFQATT, CDR2 SNEGSKA (reference sequence). Nominal health characterized the donors when sampled, though unrecorded immune exposures were likely. The sequencing input was PBMCs. The gene calls are TRBV20-1 and TRBJ1-2; D unresolved. The TCR sequence derives from a man over 45 in good health and CMV-seronegative. As DNA, the CDR3 is TGCAGTGTAAGCTACTATGGCTACACCTTC. The encoded protein is CSVSYYGYTF.